The entry below gives a single T cell receptor (beta chain) sequence along with its context. Survey-level immunoSEQ sequencing profiled the TCR beta repertoire. Clones were sequenced by immunoSEQ multiplex PCR, and TCRdb holds only the in-frame ones, with some missing. Among approximately 70,000 clones, about 94% were seen once, and the ten largest hold around 4.5%. V lost 7 bases and J 3 bases, leaving 23 bases between the germline ends. The V gene's germline CDR1 is GTSNPN and CDR2 SVGIG (reference sequence). This CDR3 region has 16 residues. Sequencing was done on a sample of PBMCs. This TCR was sampled from a man aged 40-55 years with rheumatoid arthritis. The chain uses TRBV30 and TRBJ2-3; tentatively, D is TRBD2 (6 bases). The CDR3 protein is CASSDGGLAVTDTQYF. Written as DNA, the CDR3 is TGTGCCTCCTCCGATGGGGGGTTAGCTGTAACAGATACGCAGTATTTT.